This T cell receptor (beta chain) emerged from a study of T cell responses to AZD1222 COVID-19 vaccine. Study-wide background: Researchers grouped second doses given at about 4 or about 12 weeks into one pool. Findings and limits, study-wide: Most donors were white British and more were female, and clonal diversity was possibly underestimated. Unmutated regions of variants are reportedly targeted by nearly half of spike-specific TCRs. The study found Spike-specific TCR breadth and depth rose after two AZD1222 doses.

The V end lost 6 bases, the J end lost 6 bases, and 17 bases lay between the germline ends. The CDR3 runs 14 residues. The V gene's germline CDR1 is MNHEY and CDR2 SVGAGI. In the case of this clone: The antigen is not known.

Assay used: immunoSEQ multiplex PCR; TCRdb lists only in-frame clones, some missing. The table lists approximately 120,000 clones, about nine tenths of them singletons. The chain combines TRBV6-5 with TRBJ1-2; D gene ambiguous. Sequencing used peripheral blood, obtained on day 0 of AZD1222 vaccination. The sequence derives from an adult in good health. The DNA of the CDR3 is TGTGCCAGCAGCACCCTCGGCGTAACGGATGGCTACACCTTC. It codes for CASSTLGVTDGYTF.